This T cell receptor (beta chain) was profiled in a study of blood T cells in healthy people across ages. V shed 3 bases and J shed 4 bases, with 9 bases lying between them. Germline V gene data show CDR1 as MGHDK and CDR2 as SYGVNS. This CDR3 contains 14 residues. It was with a sample-barcoded 5' primer and a J-beta primer mix that a second PCR of roughly 7 to 12 cycles was run. TCRdb recomputed calls from the 5' RACE reads with MiXCR, one row per CDR3 protein. The sample carries about 630,000 distinct CDR3 sequences, around 20% recorded once. This chain uses TRBV25-1 with TRBJ1-4; the D is unclear. Sequencing was done on a sample of blood. The TCR sequence derives from a man aged 70-80 years in good health. CDR3 sequence reads: CASSETQYNEKLFF. CDR3 bases: TGTGCCAGCAGTGAGACACAATATAATGAAAAACTGTTTTTT.